These 8 T cell receptor beta chains share one sample of origin, sequenced in a study of cytomegalovirus exposure and HLA in healthy donors. This table comes from immunoSEQ multiplex PCR, and its TCRdb copy is limited to in-frame clones, with some not included. Of under 80,000 clones in the sample, roughly 95% were seen once. Sequenced: PBMCs. The origin of the receptors is a woman under 30 in good health and CMV-seropositive.

The CDR3 region has the DNA TGTGCCAGCAGCTTAGCGGGGACAGGGCCGGACTATGGCTACACCTTC. Translation: CASSLAGTGPDYGYTF. The V call is TRBV7-9, the J call TRBJ1-2; 9 bases map to TRBD1. The CDR3 consists of 16 residues. V trimming: 0 bases; J trimming: 3 bases; junction bases outside the gene matches: 5. Germline V lookup: CDR1 SEHNR, CDR2 FQNEAQ (reference sequence).

The rearrangement uses TRBV9 and TRBJ2-3; 9 bases agree with TRBD2. The CDR3 runs 18 residues. Per germline, CDR1 SGDLS and CDR2 YYNGEE. Germline trimming cut 0 bases from V and 5 bases from J; bases unmatched to any gene: 13. CDR3 sequence reads: CASSVESGGRASEDTQYF. CDR3 DNA: TGTGCCAGCAGCGTAGAAAGTGGCGGGAGGGCGAGCGAAGATACGCAGTATTTT.

V is TRBV6-6 and J is TRBJ2-3; TRBD2 might be the D (6 bases). There are 13 residues in the CDR3. CDR1 is MNHNY and CDR2 is SVGAGI in the germline V gene (reference sequence). Trimming stripped 4 bases from V and 6 bases from J, with 11 bases between. CDR3 in DNA: TGTGCCAGCAGTTTCGGGACTGCCGATACGCAGTATTTT. This gives the protein CASSFGTADTQYF.

V gene TRBV7-3 combines with J gene TRBJ2-2; 9 nucleotides align to TRBD1. The CDR3 is 15 amino acids. J gave up 5 bases and V 6 bases, and 7 bases lay outside the gene matches. Germline assignment: CDR1 SGHTA and CDR2 FQGTGA. The CDR3 sequence is CASRMTGGRTGELFF. The CDR3 nucleotides read TGTGCCAGCAGGATGACAGGGGGACGGACCGGGGAGCTGTTTTTT. Combining the CDR3 with reference TRBV7-3 and TRBJ2-2 gives the whole variable domain GAGVSQTPSNKVTEKGKYVELRCDPISGHTALYWYRQSLGQGPEFLIYFQGTGAADDSGLPNDRFFAVRPEGSVSTLKIQRTERGDSAVYLCASRMTGGRTGELFFGEGSRLTVL.

This clone is a singleton in its sample. This chain links TRBV27 with TRBJ2-7; weak D call: TRBD1 (5 bases). This CDR3 has 15 residues. Germline assignment: CDR1 MNHEY and CDR2 SMNVEV (reference sequence). Trimming removed 2 bases from V and 7 bases from J, with 18 bases in between. The CDR3 DNA follows: TGTGCCAGCAGTTTAGTTCGACAGAACCCTGGGGAGCAGTACTTC. Encoded protein: CASSLVRQNPGEQYF.

The chain joins TRBV30 to TRBJ2-7, with 8 bases identical to TRBD1. V was clipped by 2 bases and J by 3 bases; unmatched bases: 6. Looked up from germline, CDR1 is GTSNPN and CDR2 is SVGIG (reference sequence). This CDR3 comprises 14 residues. CDR3: CAWSSPGQVYEQYF. The DNA of the CDR3 is TGTGCCTGGAGTTCACCGGGACAGGTCTACGAGCAGTACTTC.

This chain uses TRBV5-1 with TRBJ2-1, with TRBD2 as a possible D gene (6 bases). In germline, CDR1 is SGHRS, CDR2 YFSETQ. This CDR3 has 18 amino acids. Trimming pared 0 bases from V and 10 bases from J, leaving 26 bases between. CDR3 nucleotides: TGCGCCAGCAGCTTGGCCTTTTTGGACGCCACCTTTGGGAGGGAGCAGTTCTTC. It yields the protein CASSLAFLDATFGREQFF.

The CDR3 spells CASSKGPGQGAGF. DNA of the CDR3: TGTGCCAGCAGCAAAGGGCCAGGACAGGGGGCCGGATTT. The chain couples TRBV21-1 to TRBJ1-3; the table's D gene call, TRBD1, was not cross checked with the DNA. TRBV21-1 is described as a pseudogene. This CDR3 spans 13 amino acids.